The source of this TCR beta chain is a study of CD8 T cells in Susac syndrome. This CDR3 comprises 15 residues. Germline assignment: CDR1 SGDLS and CDR2 YYNGEE. The trim removed 4 bases at V and 4 bases at J, leaving 8 bases unmatched. Reverse transcription of about 0.45 to 1 ug RNA was performed with random hexamers. Via MiXCR, TCRdb re-called the immunoSEQ multiplex PCR reads, giving one row per CDR3 protein. This table holds 100,000 to 150,000 distinct CDR3 sequences, approximately 96% found once. This clonotype was sampled from a human donor with Susac syndrome. Sample: CD8+ T cells from PBMCs. This chain joins TRBV9 and TRBJ2-3; 8 nucleotides align to TRBD2. This chain's CDR3 is CASSLRGGAADTQYF. The CDR3 DNA reads TGTGCCAGCAGCCTACGGGGGGGCGCGGCAGATACGCAGTATTTT. The full variable domain, rest sourced from reference TRBV9 and TRBJ2-3, is DSGVTQTPKHLITATGQRVTLRCSPRSGDLSVYWYQQSLDQGLQFLIQYYNGEERAKGNILERFSAQQFPDLHSELNLSSLELGDSALYFCASSLRGGAADTQYFGPGTRLTVL.